Following are 13 T cell receptor beta chains from one sample sequenced in a study of early T cells in non-severe SARS-CoV-2 infection (dated by TCRdb to the early 2020s). The library was generated by 5' RACE. The sample was run on a NextSeq 500. TCRdb trimmed public reads at Q25 via fastp, called clones via MiXCR and kept in-frame beta chains. When rows share a CDR3 protein, they turn into one entry using the most common DNA and genes. This sample holds fewer than 65,000 distinct CDR3 sequences; over 4.5% were observed only once. The ten largest clones take up 3% to 3.5% of the sample. Sequencing was performed on whole blood, taken at baseline. Receptors originate from an adult who was a healthcare worker with PCR-confirmed SARS-CoV-2 infection or an uninfected control (not recorded which).

This clonotype was observed many times. The chain links TRBV7-2 to TRBJ2-7; D is perhaps TRBD1 (5 bases). The germline V gene encodes CDR1 SGHTA and CDR2 FQGNSA. V gave up 5 bases and J gave up 7 bases, with 15 bases separating them. The CDR3 extends over 13 amino acids. The CDR3 sequence: CASSPQGSREQYF. Written as DNA, the CDR3 is TGTGCCAGCAGCCCGCAGGGCTCCCGGGAGCAGTACTTC. Full variable domain (outside the CDR3, taken from reference TRBV7-2 and TRBJ2-7): GAGVSQSPSNKVTEKGKDVELRCDPISGHTALYWYRQSLGQGLEFLIYFQGNSAPDKSGLPSDRFSAERTGGSVSTLTIQRTQQEDSAVYLCASSPQGSREQYFGPGTRLTVT.

The chain is built from TRBV29-1 and TRBJ1-1; 7 nucleotides align to TRBD1. This CDR3 is built from 14 residues. Germline CDR1 is SQVTM and CDR2 is ANQGSEA. The V and J ends lost 6 bases and 0 bases, in that order; junction bases with no gene match: 7. The CDR3 region has the DNA TGCAGCGTGCGGGACAGCTACCTGAACACTGAAGCTTTCTTT. Translating it yields CSVRDSYLNTEAFF.

This clonotype was seen ten or more times. The V call is TRBV5-1, the J call TRBJ2-1, with 13 bases that match TRBD2. The CDR3 consists of 16 residues. Trimming took 1 base from V and 8 from J; bases not matched to a gene: 6. Germline-derived CDR1 and CDR2 are SGHRS and YFSETQ. The CDR3 sequence: CASSLTSGRAEDEQFF. CDR3 in DNA: TGCGCCAGCAGCTTGACTAGCGGGAGGGCCGAGGATGAGCAGTTCTTC.

This clonotype was seen many times. The chain couples TRBV5-1 to TRBJ2-5; 9 nucleotides agree with TRBD2. The CDR3 is made up of 15 amino acids. The V gene end was trimmed by 0 bases and the J gene end by 1 base; junction bases not matched to a gene: 1. CDR1 and CDR2 (germline): SGHRS, YFSETQ. The CDR3 coding sequence is TGCGCCAGCAGCTTGGATAGCGGGGGCCAAGAGACCCAGTACTTC. This gives the protein CASSLDSGGQETQYF.

The genes are TRBV6-1 and TRBJ1-1; weak D call: TRBD1 (5 bases). V was shortened by 5 bases and J by 0 bases, with 16 bases between the two germline ends. Germline-derived CDR1 and CDR2 are MNHNS and SASEGT. The CDR3 has 16 amino acids. CDR3 DNA sequence: TGTGCCAGCAGTCTTCTACAGGTCGCGATGAACACTGAAGCTTTCTTT. Amino acids: CASSLLQVAMNTEAFF.

The rearrangement uses TRBV5-1 and TRBJ1-1; the D is unclear. V dropped 4 bases and J dropped 1 base, with 11 bases sitting between them. In germline, CDR1 is SGHRS, CDR2 YFSETQ. The CDR3 covers 14 residues. The CDR3 bases are TGCGCCAGCAGCCTCTACGCGGAGAACACTGAAGCTTTCTTT. Its protein is CASSLYAENTEAFF.

This clonotype was seen repeatedly, ten times or more. The V call is TRBV11-2, the J call TRBJ1-1; TRBD1 might be the D (5 bases). CDR1 and CDR2 (germline): SGHAT, FQNNGV. The V end was cut by 5 bases, the J end by 0 bases, with 13 bases between. This CDR3 region has 15 residues. CDR3 in amino acids: CASSTGVRVNTEAFF. For the CDR3, the DNA is TGTGCCAGCAGCACAGGAGTCAGGGTGAACACTGAAGCTTTCTTT.

This clonotype was seen just once. The V call is TRBV7-2, the J call TRBJ1-2; D perhaps matches TRBD1 (5 bases). The CDR3 is 15 residues long. CDR1 is SGHTA, CDR2 FQGNSA, per germline. V lost 0 bases and J lost 6, with 14 bases in between. CDR3 nucleotides: TGTGCCAGCAGCTTAGCAGATAGGGGTAGGAATGGCTACACCTTC. Translation gives CASSLADRGRNGYTF.

In this sample, this clonotype turned up many times. This sequence joins TRBV6-5 and TRBJ2-5, with D possibly TRBD2 on 7 matching bases. Per germline, CDR1 MNHEY and CDR2 SVGAGI. The CDR3 spans 14 residues. The V end lost 5 bases, the J end lost 7 bases, and 17 bases lay between the germline ends. CDR3 residues: CASSTGTTSTTQYF. The CDR3 bases are TGTGCCAGCAGTACAGGGACTACCTCCACGACCCAGTACTTC.

This clonotype was recorded a few times. The chain links TRBV6-1 to TRBJ2-1, with 11 positions matching TRBD2. From germline, CDR1 is MNHNS and CDR2 SASEGT. After removal of 8 bases from V and 3 bases from J, the junction contained 0 bases not matched to a gene. The CDR3 is 13 residues long. CDR3 DNA: TGTGCCAGCCTAGCGGGAGGCTACAATGAGCAGTTCTTC. It translates to CASLAGGYNEQFF.

This clonotype came up many times. The chain combines TRBV7-9 with TRBJ2-1; 10 bases map to TRBD2. V lost 1 base to trimming and J lost 4 bases; unmatched junction nucleotides: 10. CDR3 size: 18 residues. Germline values: CDR1 SEHNR, CDR2 FQNEAQ (reference sequence). Here the CDR3 DNA reads TGTGCCAGCAGCTTAGAAGCCCGGACTAGCGGAGTTTACAATGAGCAGTTCTTC. It codes for CASSLEARTSGVYNEQFF.

This chain joins TRBV28 and TRBJ2-7; tentatively, D is TRBD2 (6 bases). This CDR3 comprises 15 residues. Trimming took 6 bases from V and 3 from J, leaving 18 bases between them. Per the germline V gene, CDR1 is MDHEN and CDR2 is SYDVKM. CDR3: CASSRSSGRYYEQYF. The CDR3 coding sequence is TGTGCCAGCAGCCGATCCTCCGGGAGATACTACGAGCAGTACTTC. The full variable domain, with the rest looked up from reference TRBV28 and TRBJ2-7, is DVKVTQSSRYLVKRTGEKVFLECVQDMDHENMFWYRQDPGLGLRLIYFSYDVKMKEKGDIPEGYSVSREKKERFSLILESASTNQTSMYLCASSRSSGRYYEQYFGPGTRLTVT.

This clonotype was detected ten times or more. The V and J genes are TRBV15 and TRBJ1-1; 10 bases match TRBD1. This CDR3 is 15 amino acids long. CDR1 is LNHNV and CDR2 is YYDKDF in the germline V gene (reference sequence). Losses at the gene ends were 0 bases for V and 6 bases for J; bases not matched to a gene: 4. The CDR3 reads CATSRDRDRGAEAFF. The CDR3 DNA reads as TGTGCCACCAGCAGAGATCGGGACAGGGGCGCTGAAGCTTTCTTT. Based on the CDR3 plus reference TRBV15 and TRBJ1-1, the full variable domain is DAMVIQNPRYQVTQFGKPVTLSCSQTLNHNVMYWYQQKSSQAPKLLFHYYDKDFNNEADTPDNFQSRRPNTSFCFLDIRSPGLGDTAMYLCATSRDRDRGAEAFFGQGTRLTVV.